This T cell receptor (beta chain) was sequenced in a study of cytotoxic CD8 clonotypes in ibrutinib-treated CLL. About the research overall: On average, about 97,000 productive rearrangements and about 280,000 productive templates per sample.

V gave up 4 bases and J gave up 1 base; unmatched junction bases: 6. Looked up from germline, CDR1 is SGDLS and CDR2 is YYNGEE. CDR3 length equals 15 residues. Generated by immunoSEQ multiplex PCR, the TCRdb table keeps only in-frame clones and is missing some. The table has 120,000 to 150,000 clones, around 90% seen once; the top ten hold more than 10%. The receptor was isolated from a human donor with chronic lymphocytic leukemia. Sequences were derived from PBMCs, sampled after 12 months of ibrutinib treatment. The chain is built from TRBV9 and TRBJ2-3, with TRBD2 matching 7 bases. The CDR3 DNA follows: TGTGCCAGCAGCTGGAGGCTAGCGGGCACAGATACGCAGTATTTT. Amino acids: CASSWRLAGTDTQYF.